The 31 T cell receptor beta chains given below trace back to one sample, sequenced in a study of T cells in Graves' hyperthyroidism and ophthalmopathy. TCR beta CDR3 regions were amplified from RNA transcripts. HTBI primers were employed in a first-round RT-PCR of the TCR CDR3. MiXCR, run by TCRdb on the multiplex PCR reads, gives a single entry per CDR3 protein. The table lists under 350,000 distinct CDR3 sequences, around a sixth of them singletons. Material for sequencing was blood. Receptors were obtained from a woman between 45 and 60 years old with Graves' hyperthyroidism.

This clonotype was seen a handful of times. The chain uses TRBV9 and TRBJ2-7; the D gene is possibly TRBD2 (5 bases). Germline V CDR1 and CDR2: SGDLS, YYNGEE. This CDR3 comprises 13 residues. Trimming stripped 1 base from V and 8 bases from J, with 13 bases between. The CDR3 spells CASSVRYGEQQYF. CDR3 bases: TGTGCCAGCAGCGTAAGGTACGGGGAGCAGCAGTACTTC.

This clonotype occurred many times. This chain connects TRBV27 to TRBJ2-7; 7 positions match TRBD2. The CDR3 has 14 amino acids. CDR1 and CDR2 (germline): MNHEY, SMNVEV (reference sequence). V gave up 7 bases and J gave up 0 bases; unmatched junction bases: 6. CDR3 in DNA: TGTGCCAGCATGGGAGGGAGGAACTCCTACGAGCAGTACTTC. It encodes CASMGGRNSYEQYF.

At least ten counts were recorded for this clonotype. The V gene is TRBV12-3 or TRBV12-4, the J gene TRBJ2-1; D might be TRBD2 (5 bases). This CDR3 contains 13 residues. Trimming took off 5 bases at V and 5 bases at J, with 10 bases between the two ends. The CDR3: CASSAGLNNEQFF. The CDR3 DNA reads TGTGCCAGCAGTGCTGGACTCAACAATGAGCAGTTCTTC.

The chain is built from TRBV2 and TRBJ2-7, with D possibly being TRBD2 (6 bases). The germline gives CDR1 SNHLY, CDR2 FYNNEI. The CDR3 extends over 13 amino acids. Trimming cost V 6 bases and J 6 bases, with 15 bases left between them. CDR3 sequence: CASSRGGGTEQYF. CDR3 sequence (DNA): TGTGCCAGCAGCCGCGGTGGGGGGACCGAGCAGTACTTC.

The chain is built from TRBV6-1 and TRBJ1-1; D gene unclear. The CDR3 totals 14 residues. Germline V gene data show CDR1 as MNHNS and CDR2 as SASEGT. V lost 7 bases and J 0 bases, leaving 12 bases between the germline ends. The CDR3 bases are TGTGCCAGCAAATTATTGGGCATGAACACTGAAGCTTTCTTT. This sequence encodes CASKLLGMNTEAFF.

A note on this clonotype: This may be a read error: a much more frequent sequence differs by one nucleotide. It is likely a read error, because the conserved phenylalanine at the end of the CDR3 is missing. The rearrangement links TRBV28 to TRBJ2-7; D remains ambiguous. With 5 bases removed from V and 5 bases from J, the gap between germline ends came to 10 bases. Germline lookup yields CDR1 MDHEN and CDR2 SYDVKM. The CDR3 loop spans 12 amino acids. CDR3 residues: CASSLTIDEQYC. CDR3 DNA sequence: TGTGCCAGCAGTCTTACAATCGACGAGCAGTACTGC.

The J gene is TRBJ2-3, the V gene TRBV11-1, with 13 bases fitting TRBD2. From germline, CDR1 is SGHAT and CDR2 FQDESV (reference sequence). The CDR3 has 17 residues. V dropped 4 bases and J dropped 0; count of bases not matched to a gene: 4. The CDR3 protein is CASSSGLAGTSTDTQYF. DNA for the CDR3: TGTGCCAGCAGCTCGGGACTAGCGGGGACTAGCACAGATACGCAGTATTTT.

This chain links TRBV7-3 with TRBJ2-1; 10 bases align to TRBD2. The ends lost 5 bases at V and 0 bases at J; junction bases unmatched: 16. The CDR3 contains 20 residues. Germline V gene data show CDR1 as SGHTA and CDR2 as FQGTGA. DNA for the CDR3: TGTGCCAGCAGCCAAGACGGACTAGCGGAACAAGTGTACTCCTACAATGAGCAGTTCTTC. It translates to CASSQDGLAEQVYSYNEQFF. Full variable domain (missing parts from reference TRBV7-3 and TRBJ2-1): GAGVSQTPSNKVTEKGKYVELRCDPISGHTALYWYRQSLGQGPEFLIYFQGTGAADDSGLPNDRFFAVRPEGSVSTLKIQRTERGDSAVYLCASSQDGLAEQVYSYNEQFFGPGTRLTVL.

The chain uses TRBV6-1 and TRBJ1-2, with no clear D. V was clipped by 0 bases and J by 7 bases, with 6 bases between them. Germline V lookup: CDR1 MNHNS, CDR2 SASEGT. The CDR3 runs 12 residues. CDR3 amino acids: CASSEANSGYTF. Written as DNA, the CDR3 is TGTGCCAGCAGTGAAGCTAACAGTGGCTACACCTTC.

This clonotype showed up just a few times. The chain uses TRBV30 and TRBJ1-3, with 10 nucleotides matching TRBD1. CDR1 and CDR2 from the germline V gene are GTSNPN and SVGIG (reference sequence). The CDR3 spans 14 residues. Trimming at V came to 1 base and at J to 8 bases, leaving 5 bases not matched to a gene. CDR3 in amino acids: CAWSGGQGSDTIYF. The CDR3 bases are TGTGCCTGGAGTGGGGGACAGGGGAGTGACACCATATATTTT.

This clonotype was counted a few times. The chain carries TRBV24-1 and TRBJ2-2; 7 bases fit TRBD1. Germline V CDR1 and CDR2: KGHDR, SFDVKD. V trimming: 6 bases; J trimming: 7 bases; junction bases outside the gene matches: 7. The CDR3 is made up of 14 amino acids. The CDR3, as DNA: TGTGCCACCAGTAGACAGGGAAAAGGCGGGGAGCTGTTTTTT. It codes for CATSRQGKGGELFF.

This clonotype was found many times. The J gene is TRBJ1-1, the V gene TRBV20-1; 8 nucleotides align to TRBD1. V lost 3 bases, J lost 4 bases, and 7 bases stayed unmatched. The CDR3 is made up of 14 amino acids. CDR1 and CDR2 (germline): DFQATT, SNEGSKA (reference sequence). As DNA, the CDR3 is TGCAGTGCTAGGCTAAGGACAGGGCGCACTGAAGCTTTCTTT. The encoded protein is CSARLRTGRTEAFF.

V gene TRBV19 combines with J gene TRBJ1-2, with D possibly matching TRBD1 (6 bases). The CDR3 is 14 amino acids. V gave up 3 bases and J gave up 4 bases, with 12 bases separating them. Per germline, CDR1 LNHDA and CDR2 SQIVND (reference sequence). The chain's CDR3 is CASSIAGAGYGYTF. The CDR3 DNA follows: TGTGCCAGTAGTATCGCGGGGGCCGGCTATGGCTACACCTTC. Combining the CDR3 with reference TRBV19 and TRBJ1-2 gives the whole variable domain DGGITQSPKYLFRKEGQNVTLSCEQNLNHDAMYWYRQDPGQGLRLIYYSQIVNDFQKGDIAEGYSVSREKKESFPLTVTSAQKNPTAFYLCASSIAGAGYGYTFGSGTRLTVV.

The V call is TRBV10-2, the J call TRBJ1-2, with a tentative D call TRBD1 (6 bases). Looked up from germline, CDR1 is WSHSY and CDR2 is SAAADI. This CDR3 has 14 amino acids. V was pared by 5 bases and J by 4 bases, with 14 bases between. CDR3 region: CASSHRASGYGYTF. The CDR3 region has the DNA TGCGCCAGCAGTCACAGGGCATCCGGCTATGGCTACACCTTC.

This chain connects TRBV30 to TRBJ1-2; 9 nucleotides agree with TRBD1. The V gene end was trimmed by 0 bases and the J gene end by 3 bases; junction bases not matched to a gene: 2. In germline, CDR1 is GTSNPN, CDR2 SVGIG (reference sequence). This CDR3 is 14 amino acids long. CDR3 nucleotides: TGTGCCTGGAGTGTACAGGGGGCCTACTATGGCTACACCTTC. Translating it yields CAWSVQGAYYGYTF.

This clonotype was seen repeatedly, ten times or more. The chain joins TRBV28 to TRBJ2-1, with no clear D. The CDR3 extends over 12 amino acids. Germline V gives CDR1 MDHEN, CDR2 SYDVKM. With 6 bases removed from V and 6 bases from J, the gap between germline ends came to 9 bases. CDR3 DNA sequence: TGTGCCAGCAGCGCCTACACCAATGAGCAGTTCTTC. It yields the protein CASSAYTNEQFF. The entire variable domain, with the rest obtained from reference TRBV28 and TRBJ2-1, is as follows: DVKVTQSSRYLVKRTGEKVFLECVQDMDHENMFWYRQDPGLGLRLIYFSYDVKMKEKGDIPEGYSVSREKKERFSLILESASTNQTSMYLCASSAYTNEQFFGPGTRLTVL.

J is TRBJ1-2 and V is TRBV2; 11 positions agree with TRBD1. The J segment lost 7 bases and the V segment lost 3 bases, leaving 4 bases of the junction unmatched. The CDR3 is 14 residues long. Germline V gene data show CDR1 as SNHLY and CDR2 as FYNNEI. The CDR3 is CASSEPGTGGGYTF. The CDR3 nucleotides are TGTGCCAGCAGTGAGCCCGGGACAGGGGGTGGCTACACCTTC.

In this sample, this clonotype turned up a few times. In DNA, the CDR3 is TGTGCCAGCAGCTTGGGCTCCCCGCAGGGATCCCGTGAAAAACTGTTTTTT. Its translation is CASSLGSPQGSREKLFF. The chain carries TRBV5-4 and TRBJ1-4, with D possibly matching TRBD1 (5 bases). There are 17 residues in the CDR3. The V end lost 0 bases, the J end lost 7 bases, and 19 bases lay between the germline ends. CDR1 SGHNT and CDR2 YYREEE come from the germline V gene (reference sequence).

This clonotype was seen more than once but under ten times. The J gene is TRBJ2-2, the V gene TRBV20-1; 10 bases agree with TRBD2. The CDR3 is 17 amino acids. V shed 0 bases, J shed 1 base, and the junction held 5 bases outside the gene matches. The germline gives CDR1 DFQATT, CDR2 SNEGSKA (reference sequence). The CDR3 region has the DNA TGCAGTGCTAGAGATCCTAGCGGGGGCCTGAACACCGGGGAGCTGTTTTTT. Encoded protein: CSARDPSGGLNTGELFF.

This clonotype was counted at least ten times. The chain recombines TRBV6-1 with TRBJ1-2; 7 bases line up with TRBD1. Germline CDR1 reads MNHNS; CDR2 reads SASEGT. After removal of 5 bases from V and 3 bases from J, the junction contained 6 bases not matched to a gene. This CDR3 region has 14 residues. CDR3 amino acids: CASSYYGQDYGYTF. CDR3 nucleotides: TGTGCCAGCAGTTATTATGGACAGGACTATGGCTACACCTTC.

This chain connects TRBV29-1 to TRBJ2-5; 9 bases match TRBD2. Per the germline V gene, CDR1 is SQVTM and CDR2 is ANQGSEA. This CDR3 has 15 amino acids. The V and J ends lost 2 bases and 5 bases, in that order; junction bases with no gene match: 9. CDR3 bases: TGCAGCGTTGAAAGGCTTAGCGGGGGTAGGGAGACCCAGTACTTC. This translates into CSVERLSGGRETQYF.

The chain links TRBV7-3 to TRBJ2-1, with TRBD1 matching 10 bases. The V gene end was trimmed by 5 bases and the J gene end by 7 bases; junction bases not matched to a gene: 2. CDR3 length: 13 residues. Germline values: CDR1 SGHTA, CDR2 FQGTGA. CDR3 DNA sequence: TGTGCCAGCAGCCCGGGACAGGGGAATGAGCAGTTCTTC. Its translation is CASSPGQGNEQFF.

This clonotype was counted many times. The chain recombines TRBV2 with TRBJ2-7; no firm D call. Germline V CDR1 and CDR2: SNHLY, FYNNEI. CDR3 size: 13 residues. V gave up 7 bases and J gave up 8 bases, with 18 bases separating them. The CDR3 nucleotides read TGTGCCAGCACCTTGGCTGGGGTTCCCCAGCAGTACTTC. Translated, it gives CASTLAGVPQQYF.

This sequence joins TRBV6-1 and TRBJ2-4, with D perhaps matching TRBD1 (5 bases). Germline V lookup: CDR1 MNHNS, CDR2 SASEGT. Between the trimmed V and J ends, which lost 2 bases and 3 bases, there was a span of 11 bases. This CDR3 is built from 15 residues. The CDR3: CASSEQGWDKNIQYF. CDR3 DNA sequence: TGTGCCAGCAGTGAACAGGGTTGGGACAAAAACATTCAGTACTTC.

This clonotype was seen at least ten times. The chain couples TRBV10-3 to TRBJ1-1; the match to TRBD1 covers 7 bases. This CDR3 is built from 12 residues. Looked up from germline, CDR1 is ENHRY and CDR2 is SYGVKD. After removal of 2 bases from V and 7 bases from J, the junction contained 1 base not matched to a gene. The CDR3 region has the DNA TGTGCCATCAGTGAGGGACAGGTTGAAGCTTTCTTT. This codes for CAISEGQVEAFF.

This clonotype occurred many times. This chain links TRBV28 with TRBJ1-1, with TRBD1 matching 9 bases. Germline trimming cut 1 base from V and 6 bases from J; bases unmatched to any gene: 9. There are 16 residues in the CDR3. From germline, CDR1 is MDHEN and CDR2 SYDVKM. The DNA of the CDR3 is TGTGCCAGCAGTTTATCCGGGACAGGGTGGAGAGCTGAAGCTTTCTTT. It is translated as CASSLSGTGWRAEAFF.

This clonotype was picked up a small number of times. The gene calls are TRBV10-1 and TRBJ2-5; D gene unclear. Trimming removed 0 bases from V and 0 bases from J, with 5 bases in between. This CDR3 has 14 amino acids. Germline V CDR1 and CDR2: WNHNN, SYGVQD (reference sequence). This chain's CDR3 is CASSESRYQETQYF. CDR3 bases: TGCGCCAGCAGTGAGTCCAGGTACCAAGAGACCCAGTACTTC.

In this sample, this clonotype turned up many times. The rearrangement uses TRBV20-1 and TRBJ2-7, with D perhaps TRBD1 (5 bases). This CDR3 spans 13 amino acids. V lost 2 bases to trimming and J lost 7 bases, with 15 bases between them. Germline loops: CDR1 DFQATT, CDR2 SNEGSKA (reference sequence). CDR3 in amino acids: CSARQGTFREQYF. As DNA, the CDR3 is TGCAGTGCTAGACAGGGTACCTTTAGGGAGCAGTACTTC.

This clonotype has only a few counts. This chain connects TRBV6-1 to TRBJ1-2, with 9 bases identical to TRBD1. The CDR3 consists of 13 residues. CDR1 MNHNS and CDR2 SASEGT come from the germline V gene. Trimming took 5 bases from V and 8 from J; bases not matched to a gene: 6. The CDR3 spells CASSPGQGRGYTF. Written as DNA, the CDR3 is TGTGCCAGCAGTCCGGGACAGGGTAGAGGCTACACCTTC.

This clonotype has a count of ten or more. This chain joins TRBV30 and TRBJ2-7; no firm D call. The CDR3 is 11 residues long. V was clipped by 1 base and J by 5 bases, with 6 bases between them. In germline, CDR1 is GTSNPN, CDR2 SVGIG (reference sequence). Here the CDR3 reads CAWSEVDEQYF. The DNA for the CDR3 is TGTGCCTGGAGTGAAGTTGACGAGCAGTACTTC.

The chain couples TRBV20-1 to TRBJ2-5, with 9 positions matching TRBD2. CDR3 length: 14 residues. With V trimmed by 6 bases and J by 3 bases, 8 bases remained unmatched. Germline V CDR1 and CDR2: DFQATT, SNEGSKA (reference sequence). The CDR3 region is CSARWERGEETQYF. In DNA, the CDR3 is TGCAGTGCCCGGTGGGAGCGGGGGGAAGAGACCCAGTACTTC.